This is a list of T cell receptor beta chains from one sample in a study of control samples from healthy donors and cancer patients. The protocol was immunoSEQ multiplex PCR, while the TCRdb copy is restricted to in-frame clones and leaves out a portion. Among some 200,000 clones listed, approximately 95% were seen once. Sequences were obtained from blood. All receptors derive from a man between 18 and 35 years old in good health. Both conserved end residues are part of each CDR3. A D gene is named only where the DNA matches it firmly. Clone size is given for some rows only: seen once, a few or many times, or a class if the clone is expanded.

V gene: TRBV19
clone size: NA
J gene: TRBJ1-1
D gene: TRBD1
CDR3 DNA: TGTGCCAGTAGTCTGAGGACAGGGGGCTCAATGAACACTGAAGCTTTCTTT
CDR3 protein: CASSLRTGGSMNTEAFF

V gene: TRBV24-1
clone size: NA
J gene: TRBJ2-1
D gene: NA
CDR3 DNA: TGTGCCACCAGTGATGTGGGGAGCTCCTACAATGAGCAGTTCTTC
CDR3 protein: CATSDVGSSYNEQFF

V gene: TRBV2
clone size: NA
J gene: TRBJ1-2
D gene: NA
CDR3 DNA: TGTGCCTGGACAGTTCGTGGAGGCTACACCTTC
CDR3 protein: CAWTVRGGYTF

V gene: TRBV12-5
clone size: NA
J gene: TRBJ2-6
D gene: NA
CDR3 DNA: TGTGCTAGTGGTTTGACCTTTGATTCCTCTGGGGCCAACGTCCTGACTTTC
CDR3 protein: CASGLTFDSSGANVLTF

V gene: TRBV6-5
clone size: NA
J gene: TRBJ2-7
D gene: NA
CDR3 DNA: TGTGCCAGCAGTTACTCGTATTCGGAAGGGAACTACGAGCAGTACTTC
CDR3 protein: CASSYSYSEGNYEQYF

V gene: TRBV2
clone size: NA
J gene: TRBJ2-7
D gene: NA
CDR3 DNA: TGTGCCAGCAGTGTGGGGGGCTCCTACGAGCAGTACTTC
CDR3 protein: CASSVGGSYEQYF

V gene: TRBV2
clone size: once
J gene: TRBJ2-7
D gene: NA
CDR3 DNA: TGTGCCAGCAGCTCGACAGGAAGCTCCTACGAGCAGTACTTC
CDR3 protein: CASSSTGSSYEQYF

V gene: TRBV5-4
clone size: NA
J gene: TRBJ2-1
D gene: NA
CDR3 DNA: TGTGCCAGCAGCTTGGTCGGGGCAGACAATGAGCAGTTCTTC
CDR3 protein: CASSLVGADNEQFF

V gene: TRBV9
clone size: NA
J gene: TRBJ1-1
D gene: TRBD1
CDR3 DNA: TGTGCCAGCAGCGCACAGGGGGCGCGAACTGAAGCTTTCTTT
CDR3 protein: CASSAQGARTEAFF

V gene: TRBV10-3
clone size: NA
J gene: TRBJ1-5
D gene: NA
CDR3 DNA: TGTGCCATCAGTGAGGCCGGGGGCAATCAGCCCCAGCATTTT
CDR3 protein: CAISEAGGNQPQHF

V gene: TRBV12-3/TRBV12-4
clone size: NA
J gene: TRBJ1-1
D gene: NA
CDR3 DNA: TGTGCCAGCAGTTTTTCCGAGGAAGCTTTCTTT
CDR3 protein: CASSFSEEAFF

V gene: TRBV3-1/TRBV3-2
clone size: NA
J gene: TRBJ1-5
D gene: NA
CDR3 DNA: TGTGCCAGCAGCCAAGATCGATGGCAGCCCCAGCATTTT
CDR3 protein: CASSQDRWQPQHF

V gene: TRBV3-1/TRBV3-2
clone size: many
J gene: TRBJ1-5
D gene: NA
CDR3 DNA: TGTGCCAGCAGCCAAGATCTCGGGCAGCCCCAGCATTTT
CDR3 protein: CASSQDLGQPQHF

V gene: TRBV14
clone size: NA
J gene: TRBJ1-6
D gene: NA
CDR3 DNA: TGTGCCAGCAGCCAAGGTCACCGGACGAATTCACCCCTCCACTTT
CDR3 protein: CASSQGHRTNSPLHF

V gene: TRBV6-2/TRBV6-3
clone size: NA
J gene: TRBJ1-5
D gene: NA
CDR3 DNA: TGTGCCAGCAGTTACGGGGACCAGCCCCAGCATTTT
CDR3 protein: CASSYGDQPQHF

V gene: TRBV6-5
clone size: NA
J gene: TRBJ2-3
D gene: NA
CDR3 DNA: TGTGCCAGTAGCCCCAGGGACGGGGCTCTTTTTACGCAGTATTTT
CDR3 protein: CASSPRDGALFTQYF

V gene: TRBV12-3/TRBV12-4
clone size: NA
J gene: TRBJ2-7
D gene: NA
CDR3 DNA: TGTGCCAGCAGATGGACTACCGCCTACGAGCAGTACTTC
CDR3 protein: CASRWTTAYEQYF

V gene: TRBV5-1
clone size: NA
J gene: TRBJ1-3
D gene: NA
CDR3 DNA: TGCGCCAGCAGCTTGGACGACGGCAGCTCTGGAAACACCATATATTTT
CDR3 protein: CASSLDDGSSGNTIYF

V gene: TRBV4-1
clone size: once
J gene: TRBJ1-2
D gene: NA
CDR3 DNA: TGCGCCAGCAGCCAAGGAGGCCTGGCGGACTATGGCTACACCTTC
CDR3 protein: CASSQGGLADYGYTF

V gene: TRBV2
clone size: NA
J gene: TRBJ2-1
D gene: TRBD2
CDR3 DNA: TGTGCCAGCAGTGCACGGACTAGCGGGGACCCCTACAATGAGCAGTTCTTC
CDR3 protein: CASSARTSGDPYNEQFF

V gene: TRBV24-1
clone size: NA
J gene: TRBJ1-2
D gene: TRBD1
CDR3 DNA: TGTGCCACCAGTAGTACAGGGGAGGGCGACTATGGCTACACCTTC
CDR3 protein: CATSSTGEGDYGYTF

V gene: TRBV7-2
clone size: NA
J gene: TRBJ2-5
D gene: NA
CDR3 DNA: TGTGCCAGCAGCTTAGGGGGGGGCGCGGGCCAAGAGACCCAGTACTTC
CDR3 protein: CASSLGGGAGQETQYF

V gene: TRBV5-4
clone size: NA
J gene: TRBJ1-1
D gene: NA
CDR3 DNA: TGTGCCAGCAGCTCACTAGGGGCCGCCGACAGTGAAGCTTTCTTT
CDR3 protein: CASSSLGAADSEAFF

V gene: TRBV6-6
clone size: NA
J gene: TRBJ1-6
D gene: NA
CDR3 DNA: TGTGCCAGCAGTTACTCCCAGGGTGACTCACCCCTCCACTTT
CDR3 protein: CASSYSQGDSPLHF

V gene: TRBV2
clone size: once
J gene: TRBJ1-1
D gene: NA
CDR3 DNA: TGTGCCATCGATCAGGGATCGTCTGAAGCTTTCTTT
CDR3 protein: CAIDQGSSEAFF

V gene: TRBV19
clone size: NA
J gene: TRBJ1-1
D gene: TRBD1
CDR3 DNA: TGTGCCAGTACCGTGCCTGGGGACAGGGGGATGACTGAAGCTTTCTTT
CDR3 protein: CASTVPGDRGMTEAFF

V gene: TRBV4-1
clone size: NA
J gene: TRBJ2-7
D gene: TRBD2
CDR3 DNA: TGCGCCAGCAGCCAACCGGGACTAGCGGGGGGGCACGAGCAGTACTTC
CDR3 protein: CASSQPGLAGGHEQYF

V gene: TRBV25-1
clone size: once
J gene: TRBJ1-1
D gene: NA
CDR3 DNA: TGTGCCAGCAGTGATTCGCCTAAGGTAGAAGCTTTCTTT
CDR3 protein: CASSDSPKVEAFF

V gene: TRBV12-3/TRBV12-4
clone size: NA
J gene: TRBJ1-5
D gene: NA
CDR3 DNA: TGTGCCAGCAGCCCCAGTGGGGATCAGCCCCAGCATTTT
CDR3 protein: CASSPSGDQPQHF